The 5 T cell receptor beta chains reported below all come from one sample, sequenced in a study of T cell responses to AZD1222 COVID-19 vaccine. The table came from immunoSEQ multiplex PCR; TCRdb's copy has only in-frame clones and leaves some out. The table records around 95,000 clones, about 93% of them present only once. The input for sequencing was peripheral blood, taken on day 0 of AZD1222 vaccination. These receptors originate from an adult in good health.

V usage is TRBV27 and J usage is TRBJ2-6; D is possibly TRBD2 (6 bases). Trimming pared 3 bases from V and 2 bases from J, leaving 17 bases between. Germline values: CDR1 MNHEY, CDR2 SMNVEV (reference sequence). This CDR3 is 18 amino acids long. CDR3 in DNA: TGTGCCAGCAGTTTCGTAGGTTCGGGGGACGCTGGGGCCAACGTCCTGACTTTC. Its protein product is CASSFVGSGDAGANVLTF. The whole variable domain, remainder taken from reference TRBV27 and TRBJ2-6, is EAQVTQNPRYLITVTGKKLTVTCSQNMNHEYMSWYRQDPGLGLRQIYYSMNVEVTDKGDVPEGYKVSRKEKRNFPLILESPSPNQTSLYFCASSFVGSGDAGANVLTFGAGSRLTVL.

V usage is TRBV7-3 and J usage is TRBJ2-3; a weak D match, TRBD1 (5 bases). Germline loops: CDR1 SGHTA, CDR2 FQGTGA. The CDR3 runs 13 residues. Trimming cost V 5 bases and J 5 bases, with 11 bases left between them. The CDR3 spells CASSPNQGDTQYF. DNA for the CDR3: TGTGCCAGCAGCCCGAACCAGGGAGATACGCAGTATTTT.

The chain recombines TRBV5-6 with TRBJ1-5; 7 bases fit TRBD1. V trimming: 3 bases; J trimming: 3 bases; junction bases outside the gene matches: 9. Germline-derived CDR1 and CDR2 are SGHDT and YYEEEE. This CDR3 spans 16 amino acids. Here the CDR3 DNA reads TGTGCCAGCAGCTCGATAACAGGGGAGCCCAATCAGCCCCAGCATTTT. Amino acid sequence: CASSSITGEPNQPQHF.

The chain is built from TRBV7-8 and TRBJ2-5, with 12 bases fitting TRBD2. Germline V gives CDR1 SGHVS, CDR2 FQNEAQ. The V gene end was trimmed by 7 bases and the J gene end by 2 bases; junction bases not matched to a gene: 5. The CDR3 is made up of 15 amino acids. The CDR3 DNA is TGTGCCAGCACCCGGACTAGCGGGGAACAAGAGACCCAGTACTTC. Residues: CASTRTSGEQETQYF.

This rearrangement joins TRBV18 to TRBJ1-6, with D possibly being TRBD1 (5 bases). This CDR3 region has 13 residues. Per germline, CDR1 KGHSH and CDR2 LQKENI. Trimming shortened V by 6 bases and J by 6 bases, and 9 bases separated the two germline ends. The CDR3 spells CASSPGSNSPLHF. In nucleotides, the CDR3 is TGTGCCAGCTCTCCAGGGTCTAATTCACCCCTCCACTTT.